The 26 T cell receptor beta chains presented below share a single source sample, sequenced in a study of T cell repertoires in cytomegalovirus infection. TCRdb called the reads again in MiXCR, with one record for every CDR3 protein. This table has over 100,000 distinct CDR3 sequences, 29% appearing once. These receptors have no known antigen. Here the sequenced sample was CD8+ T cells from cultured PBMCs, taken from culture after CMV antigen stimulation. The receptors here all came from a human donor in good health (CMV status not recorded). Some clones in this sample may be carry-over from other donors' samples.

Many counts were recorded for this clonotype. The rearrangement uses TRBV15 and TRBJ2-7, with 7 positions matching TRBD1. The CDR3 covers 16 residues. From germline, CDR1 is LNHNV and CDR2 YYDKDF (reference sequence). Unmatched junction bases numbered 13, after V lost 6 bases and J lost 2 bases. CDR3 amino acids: CATSQDRSEYTYEQYF. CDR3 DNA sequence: TGTGCCACCAGTCAGGACAGGTCGGAGTATACCTACGAGCAGTACTTC. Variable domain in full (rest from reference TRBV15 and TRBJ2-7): DAMVIQNPRYQVTQFGKPVTLSCSQTLNHNVMYWYQQKSSQAPKLLFHYYDKDFNNEADTPDNFQSRRPNTSFCFLDIRSPGLGDTAMYLCATSQDRSEYTYEQYFGPGTRLTVT.

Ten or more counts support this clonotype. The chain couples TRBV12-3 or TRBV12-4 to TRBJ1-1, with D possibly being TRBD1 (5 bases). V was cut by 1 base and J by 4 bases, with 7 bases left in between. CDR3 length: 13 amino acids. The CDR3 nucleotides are TGTGCCAGCAGTTTAGTTACAGGCACTGAAGCTTTCTTT. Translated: CASSLVTGTEAFF.

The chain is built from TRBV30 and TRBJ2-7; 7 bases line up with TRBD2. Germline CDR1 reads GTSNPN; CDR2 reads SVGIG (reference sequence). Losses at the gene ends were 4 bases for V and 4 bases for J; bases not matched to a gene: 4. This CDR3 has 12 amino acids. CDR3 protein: CAWTSSGYEQYF. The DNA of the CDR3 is TGTGCCTGGACAAGTAGCGGGTACGAGCAGTACTTC.

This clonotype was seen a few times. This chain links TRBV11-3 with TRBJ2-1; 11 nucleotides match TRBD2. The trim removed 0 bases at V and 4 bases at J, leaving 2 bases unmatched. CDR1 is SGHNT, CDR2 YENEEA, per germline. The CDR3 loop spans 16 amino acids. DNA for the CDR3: TGTGCCAGCAGCTTAGATAGCGGGGGGGGGTACAATGAGCAGTTCTTC. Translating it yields CASSLDSGGGYNEQFF.

CDR3 nucleotide sequence: TGTGCCAGCAGCCAAGGTTGGGGAAACACCATATATTTT. Its translation: CASSQGWGNTIYF. J is TRBJ1-3 and V is TRBV3-1; D unresolved. V was shortened by 1 base and J by 4 bases, with 5 bases between the two germline ends. CDR3 length equals 13 residues. Germline CDR1 and CDR2: LGHDT and YNNKEL (reference sequence).

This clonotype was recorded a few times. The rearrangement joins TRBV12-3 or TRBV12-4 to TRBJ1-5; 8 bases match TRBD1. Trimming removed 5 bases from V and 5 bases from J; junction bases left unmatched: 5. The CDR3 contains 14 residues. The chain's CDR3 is CASSRDRGDQPQHF. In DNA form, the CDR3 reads TGTGCCAGCAGTCGAGACAGGGGAGATCAGCCCCAGCATTTT.

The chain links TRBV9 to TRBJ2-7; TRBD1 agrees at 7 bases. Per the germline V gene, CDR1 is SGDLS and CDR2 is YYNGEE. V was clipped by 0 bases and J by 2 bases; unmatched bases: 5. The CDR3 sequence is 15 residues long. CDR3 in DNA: TGTGCCAGCAGCGTAGGAGGGACAGCCACCTACGAGCAGTACTTC. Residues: CASSVGGTATYEQYF.

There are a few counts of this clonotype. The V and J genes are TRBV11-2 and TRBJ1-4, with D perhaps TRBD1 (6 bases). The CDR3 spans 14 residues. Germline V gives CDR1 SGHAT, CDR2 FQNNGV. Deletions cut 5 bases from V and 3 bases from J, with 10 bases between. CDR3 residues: CASSQTGSNEKLFF. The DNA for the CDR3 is TGTGCCAGCAGCCAGACAGGATCTAATGAAAAACTGTTTTTT. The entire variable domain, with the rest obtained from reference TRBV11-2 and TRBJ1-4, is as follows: EAGVAQSPRYKIIEKRQSVAFWCNPISGHATLYWYQQILGQGPKLLIQFQNNGVVDDSQLPKDRFSAERLKGVDSTLKIQPAKLEDSAVYLCASSQTGSNEKLFFGSGTQLSVL.

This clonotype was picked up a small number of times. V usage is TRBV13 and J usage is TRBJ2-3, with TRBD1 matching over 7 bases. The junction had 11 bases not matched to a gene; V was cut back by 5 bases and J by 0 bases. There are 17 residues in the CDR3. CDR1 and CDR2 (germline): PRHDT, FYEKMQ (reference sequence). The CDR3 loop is CASSTAKHRGSTDTQYF. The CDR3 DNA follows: TGTGCCAGCAGCACCGCCAAACACAGGGGCAGCACAGATACGCAGTATTTT.

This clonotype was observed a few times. The CDR3 DNA is TGCAGTGCCGAGACGCAGGCTAGCGGGGGGGCCATCAATGAGCAGTTCTTC. Amino acids: CSAETQASGGAINEQFF. V usage is TRBV20-1 and J usage is TRBJ2-1, with TRBD2 matching over 12 bases. Germline V gene data show CDR1 as DFQATT and CDR2 as SNEGSKA (reference sequence). V shed 6 bases, J shed 6 bases, and the junction held 15 bases outside the gene matches. The CDR3 has 17 residues.

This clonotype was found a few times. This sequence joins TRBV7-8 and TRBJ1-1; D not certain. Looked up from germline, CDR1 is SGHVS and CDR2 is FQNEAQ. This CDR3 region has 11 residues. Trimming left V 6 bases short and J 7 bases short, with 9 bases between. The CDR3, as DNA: TGTGCCAGCAGTGACGAAATTGAAGCTTTCTTT. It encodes CASSDEIEAFF.

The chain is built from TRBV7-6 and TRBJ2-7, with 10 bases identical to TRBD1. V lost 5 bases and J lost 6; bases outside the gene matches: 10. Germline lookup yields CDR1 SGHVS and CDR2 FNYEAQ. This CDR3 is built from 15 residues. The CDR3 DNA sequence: TGTGCCAGCAGCCCTCTCGGGACAGGGGCATTCGAGCAGTACTTC. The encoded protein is CASSPLGTGAFEQYF.

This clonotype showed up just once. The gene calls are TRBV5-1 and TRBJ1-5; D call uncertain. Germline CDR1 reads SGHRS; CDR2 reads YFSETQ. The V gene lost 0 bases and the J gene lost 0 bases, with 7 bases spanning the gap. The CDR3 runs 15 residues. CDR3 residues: CASSLAGLSNQPQHF. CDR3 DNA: TGCGCCAGCAGCTTGGCGGGTCTTAGCAATCAGCCCCAGCATTTT.

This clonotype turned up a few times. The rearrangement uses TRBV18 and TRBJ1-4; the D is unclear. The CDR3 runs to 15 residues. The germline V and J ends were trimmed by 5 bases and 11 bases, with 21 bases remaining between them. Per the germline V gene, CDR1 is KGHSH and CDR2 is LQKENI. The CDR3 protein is CASSMRPTAAGKLFF. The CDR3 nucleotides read TGTGCCAGCTCAATGAGGCCTACGGCGGCGGGCAAACTGTTTTTT.

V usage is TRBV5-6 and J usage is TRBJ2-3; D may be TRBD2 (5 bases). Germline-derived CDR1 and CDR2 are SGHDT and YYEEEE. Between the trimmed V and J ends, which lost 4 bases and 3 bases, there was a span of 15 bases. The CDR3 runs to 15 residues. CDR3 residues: CASSPSGKRTDTQYF. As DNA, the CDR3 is TGTGCCAGCAGCCCCTCCGGGAAGCGAACAGATACGCAGTATTTT.

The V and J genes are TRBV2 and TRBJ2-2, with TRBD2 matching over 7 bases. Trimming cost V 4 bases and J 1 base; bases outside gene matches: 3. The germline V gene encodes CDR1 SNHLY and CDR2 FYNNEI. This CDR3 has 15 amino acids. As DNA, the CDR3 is TGTGCCAGCAGTGTGGCGGGGGTGAACACCGGGGAGCTGTTTTTT. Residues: CASSVAGVNTGELFF.

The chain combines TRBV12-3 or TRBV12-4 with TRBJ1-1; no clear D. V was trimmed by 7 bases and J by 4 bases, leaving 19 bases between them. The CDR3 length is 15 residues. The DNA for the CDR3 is TGTGCCAGCACTGCGGGTCCGGAGTGGAGCACTGAAGCTTTCTTT. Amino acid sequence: CASTAGPEWSTEAFF.

CDR3 DNA sequence: TGTGCCATCAGTGAGTCGCAGAGCACAGATACGCAGTATTTT. Amino acid sequence: CAISESQSTDTQYF. This rearrangement joins TRBV10-3 to TRBJ2-3, with D hard to call. Germline V gives CDR1 ENHRY, CDR2 SYGVKD. CDR3 size: 14 residues. V shed 0 bases and J shed 0 bases, with 4 bases lying between them.

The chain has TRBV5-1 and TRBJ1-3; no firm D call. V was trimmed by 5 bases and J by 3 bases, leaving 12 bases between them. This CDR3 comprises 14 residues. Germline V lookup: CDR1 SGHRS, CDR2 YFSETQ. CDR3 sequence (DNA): TGCGCCAGCAGTCCTTCTGGCGATGGAAACACCATATATTTT. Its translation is CASSPSGDGNTIYF.

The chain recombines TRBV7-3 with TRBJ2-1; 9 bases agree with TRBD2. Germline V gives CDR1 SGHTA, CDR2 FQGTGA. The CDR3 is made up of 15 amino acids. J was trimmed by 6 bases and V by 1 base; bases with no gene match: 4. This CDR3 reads CASSLMAGGLNEQFF. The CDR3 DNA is TGTGCCAGCAGCTTAATGGCGGGGGGGCTCAATGAGCAGTTCTTC.

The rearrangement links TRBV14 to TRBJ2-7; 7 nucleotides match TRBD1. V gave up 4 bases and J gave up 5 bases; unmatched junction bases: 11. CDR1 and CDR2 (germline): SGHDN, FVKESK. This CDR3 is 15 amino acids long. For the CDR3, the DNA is TGTGCCAGCAGCCCTAACATGGGACAGTTTAACGAGCAGTACTTC. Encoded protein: CASSPNMGQFNEQYF.

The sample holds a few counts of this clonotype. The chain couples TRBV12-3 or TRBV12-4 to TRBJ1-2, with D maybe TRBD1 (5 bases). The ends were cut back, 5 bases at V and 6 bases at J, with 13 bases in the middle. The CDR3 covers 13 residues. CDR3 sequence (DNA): TGTGCCAGCAGTCCAGGGACGGTGGATGGCTACACCTTC. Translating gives CASSPGTVDGYTF.

The CDR3 spells CASSPLSGGGGDTQYF. The CDR3 DNA reads TGTGCCAGCAGCCCCCTCAGTGGGGGAGGGGGGGATACGCAGTATTTT. The chain couples TRBV11-2 to TRBJ2-3, with D possibly matching TRBD2 (7 bases). Germline V gene sequence: CDR1 SGHAT, CDR2 FQNNGV. The CDR3 sequence is 16 residues long. V lost 5 bases and J lost 6, with 21 bases in between.

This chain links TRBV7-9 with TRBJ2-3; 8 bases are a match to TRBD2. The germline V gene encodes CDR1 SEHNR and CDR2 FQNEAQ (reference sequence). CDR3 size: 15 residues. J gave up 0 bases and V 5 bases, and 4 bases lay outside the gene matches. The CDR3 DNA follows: TGTGCCAGCAGCCCCGGCGGGGGGAGCACAGATACGCAGTATTTT. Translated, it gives CASSPGGGSTDTQYF.

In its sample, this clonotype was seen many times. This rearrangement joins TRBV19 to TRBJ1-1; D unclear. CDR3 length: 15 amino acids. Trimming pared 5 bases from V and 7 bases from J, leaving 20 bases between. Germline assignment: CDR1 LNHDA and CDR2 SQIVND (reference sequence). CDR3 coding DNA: TGTGCCAGTAGTCCCCTCGCAGGAACGTCCGGTGAAGCTTTCTTT. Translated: CASSPLAGTSGEAFF.

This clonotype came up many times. The CDR3 DNA is TGTGCCAGCAGTGAGGGGTCGGTTTACGAGCAGTACTTC. It is translated as CASSEGSVYEQYF. The chain couples TRBV12-3 or TRBV12-4 to TRBJ2-7, with D perhaps matching TRBD1 or TRBD2 (5 bases each). The CDR3 sequence is 13 residues long. V was cut by 5 bases and J by 4 bases, with 12 bases left in between.